The 29 T cell receptor beta chains reported below all come from one sample, sequenced in a study of T-cell memory formation after mild COVID-19. TCRdb re-analysed the 5' RACE reads in MiXCR, keeping a single row per CDR3 protein. The profile shows about 210,000 distinct CDR3 sequences, more than 25% of them singletons. The sequencing sample was made of PBMCs or a T cell subset sorted from them (not recorded which). Receptor source: an adult woman who had mild COVID-19 (a few samples of this study predate the infection). Cell type and time point are not known.

The chain couples TRBV9 to TRBJ2-5, with D unresolved. This CDR3 region has 15 residues. Trimming stripped 0 bases from V and 4 bases from J, with 13 bases between. The V gene's germline CDR1 is SGDLS and CDR2 YYNGEE. The CDR3: CASSVEGVDGETQYF. As DNA, the CDR3 is TGTGCCAGCAGCGTAGAGGGCGTGGATGGAGAGACCCAGTACTTC. Together with reference TRBV9 and TRBJ2-5, the CDR3 gives the full variable domain: DSGVTQTPKHLITATGQRVTLRCSPRSGDLSVYWYQQSLDQGLQFLIQYYNGEERAKGNILERFSAQQFPDLHSELNLSSLELGDSALYFCASSVEGVDGETQYFGPGTRLLVL.

The chain links TRBV18 to TRBJ1-2, with 7 bases aligning to TRBD1. Germline V gene data show CDR1 as KGHSH and CDR2 as LQKENI. The CDR3 spans 17 residues. V dropped 3 bases and J dropped 0; count of bases not matched to a gene: 10. The CDR3 region is CASSPMTGPQPNYGYTF. CDR3 sequence (DNA): TGTGCCAGCTCACCTATGACAGGGCCTCAACCTAACTATGGCTACACCTTC.

This clonotype was seen a few times. The rearrangement links TRBV7-9 to TRBJ1-1; D unresolved. This CDR3 has 14 residues. V was clipped by 4 bases and J by 1 base, with 10 bases between them. Germline lookup yields CDR1 SEHNR and CDR2 FQNEAQ (reference sequence). CDR3: CASSSPTQNTEAFF. In DNA, the CDR3 is TGTGCCAGCAGCTCCCCAACACAGAACACTGAAGCTTTCTTT.

The rearrangement joins TRBV5-6 to TRBJ2-5, with a weak D call TRBD1 (7 bases). CDR3 length: 17 residues. V dropped 4 bases and J dropped 3 bases, with 22 bases sitting between them. CDR1 is SGHDT and CDR2 is YYEEEE in the germline V gene. CDR3 coding DNA: TGTGCCAGCAGCATAAAGACCGGGACCAGGGGGGAAGAGACCCAGTACTTC. Its protein is CASSIKTGTRGEETQYF.

This rearrangement joins TRBV9 to TRBJ1-1; a possible D gene is TRBD1 (5 bases). In germline, CDR1 is SGDLS, CDR2 YYNGEE. This CDR3 has 14 residues. Trimming left V 4 bases short and J 3 bases short, with 13 bases between. The CDR3 DNA reads as TGTGCCAGCAGCCCCAGGGCGGAGGACACTGAAGCTTTCTTT. Its translation: CASSPRAEDTEAFF. Based on the CDR3 plus reference TRBV9 and TRBJ1-1, the full variable domain is DSGVTQTPKHLITATGQRVTLRCSPRSGDLSVYWYQQSLDQGLQFLIQYYNGEERAKGNILERFSAQQFPDLHSELNLSSLELGDSALYFCASSPRAEDTEAFFGQGTRLTVV.

This clonotype has a handful of counts. The chain joins TRBV20-1 to TRBJ2-7; TRBD2 aligns across 10 bases. This CDR3 contains 15 residues. J gave up 0 bases and V 4 bases, and 6 bases lay outside the gene matches. CDR1 is DFQATT, CDR2 SNEGSKA, per germline (reference sequence). This CDR3 reads CSANAASGSSYEQYF. For the CDR3, the DNA is TGCAGTGCTAATGCCGCTAGCGGGAGCTCCTACGAGCAGTACTTC.

The rearrangement uses TRBV29-1 and TRBJ1-2; 11 bases line up with TRBD1. The CDR3 runs 13 residues. Per the germline V gene, CDR1 is SQVTM and CDR2 is ANQGSEA. V lost 7 bases and J lost 8; bases outside the gene matches: 9. Here the CDR3 DNA reads TGCAGCGATCTCGGACAGGGGGCTTACGGCTACACCTTC. It specifies CSDLGQGAYGYTF.

This clonotype has only a few counts. The J gene is TRBJ2-1, the V gene TRBV4-2, with 12 bases identical to TRBD2. This CDR3 region has 20 residues. Germline loops: CDR1 LGHNA, CDR2 YNFKEQ. The J segment lost 1 base and the V segment lost 0 bases, leaving 10 bases of the junction unmatched. The CDR3 protein is CASSQEGGLAGIRSYNEQFF. In nucleotides, the CDR3 is TGTGCCAGCAGCCAAGAGGGGGGACTAGCGGGCATTCGTTCCTACAATGAGCAGTTCTTC.

The rearrangement links TRBV20-1 to TRBJ1-2; tentatively, D is TRBD1 (5 bases). Trimming took off 0 bases at V and 3 bases at J, with 8 bases between the two ends. The CDR3 spans 13 residues. Germline CDR1 reads DFQATT; CDR2 reads SNEGSKA (reference sequence). In DNA, the CDR3 is TGCAGTGCTAGAGATGGGGCCTACTATGGCTACACCTTC. Encoded protein: CSARDGAYYGYTF.

This sequence joins TRBV15 and TRBJ2-1; 9 bases align to TRBD2. The germline V gene has CDR1 LNHNV and CDR2 YYDKDF (reference sequence). This CDR3 spans 14 amino acids. With V trimmed by 5 bases and J by 4 bases, 3 bases remained unmatched. CDR3 protein: CATSWRGGYNEQFF. The CDR3 region has the DNA TGTGCCACCAGCTGGCGGGGGGGGTACAATGAGCAGTTCTTC.

The V gene is TRBV18, the J gene TRBJ2-5; TRBD1 or TRBD2 may be the D gene (6 bases each). The V gene lost 5 bases and the J gene lost 4 bases, with 20 bases spanning the gap. Looked up from germline, CDR1 is KGHSH and CDR2 is LQKENI. CDR3 length: 16 residues. CDR3 in amino acids: CASSAPVGGGGETQYF. The CDR3 DNA sequence: TGTGCCAGCTCAGCCCCCGTGGGGGGCGGAGGAGAGACCCAGTACTTC.

This clonotype was picked up a small number of times. The rearrangement uses TRBV12-3 or TRBV12-4 and TRBJ2-7; the D is unclear. The CDR3 extends over 15 amino acids. The germline V and J ends were trimmed by 3 bases and 0 bases, with 12 bases remaining between them. The CDR3 reads CASSLGGESSYEQYF. Written as DNA, the CDR3 is TGTGCCAGCAGTTTGGGTGGCGAAAGCTCCTACGAGCAGTACTTC.

The V call is TRBV24-1, the J call TRBJ1-2; 7 nucleotides align to TRBD1. This CDR3 has 15 amino acids. From germline, CDR1 is KGHDR and CDR2 SFDVKD. J was trimmed by 4 bases and V by 3 bases; bases with no gene match: 7. This CDR3 reads CATSDPGQLPYGYTF. In DNA form, the CDR3 reads TGTGCCACCAGTGATCCGGGACAGCTCCCCTATGGCTACACCTTC.

The rearrangement links TRBV20-1 to TRBJ2-7, with a possible D match to TRBD1 (5 bases). Trimming took 0 bases from V and 0 from J, leaving 12 bases between them. The germline CDR1 and CDR2 sequences are DFQATT and SNEGSKA (reference sequence). This CDR3 has 15 amino acids. CDR3 sequence (DNA): TGCAGTGCTAGAGATCACAGGCATAGCTCCTACGAGCAGTACTTC. Translation gives CSARDHRHSSYEQYF.

This clonotype occurred a few times. The gene calls are TRBV5-1 and TRBJ1-5; tentative D call: TRBD1 (5 bases). V lost 0 bases and J 4 bases, leaving 8 bases between the germline ends. Germline CDR1 SGHRS, CDR2 YFSETQ. The CDR3 runs 14 residues. DNA for the CDR3: TGCGCCAGCAGCTTGGATCCAGGGAATCAGCCCCAGCATTTT. Protein sequence: CASSLDPGNQPQHF.

V usage is TRBV12-3 or TRBV12-4 and J usage is TRBJ2-7; D might be TRBD1 (6 bases). Trimming cost V 3 bases and J 7 bases, with 13 bases left between them. The CDR3 runs to 13 residues. The CDR3 reads CASSFQGSGEQYF. CDR3 bases: TGTGCCAGCAGTTTTCAGGGGTCGGGGGAGCAGTACTTC.

The chain couples TRBV7-9 to TRBJ2-4, with D perhaps TRBD2 (5 bases). The CDR3 has 13 amino acids. From germline, CDR1 is SEHNR and CDR2 FQNEAQ (reference sequence). Trimming removed 7 bases at V and 2 bases at J, with 9 bases between. The CDR3 loop reads CASKGATKNIQYF. CDR3 bases: TGTGCCAGCAAGGGAGCAACCAAAAACATTCAGTACTTC.

The V and J genes are TRBV24-1 and TRBJ2-2, with D maybe TRBD2 (5 bases). This CDR3 is 15 amino acids long. V shed 5 bases and J shed 0 bases, with 9 bases lying between them. Germline-derived CDR1 and CDR2 are KGHDR and SFDVKD. The CDR3 DNA reads as TGTGCCACCAGTGCGAGGGCCTCGAACACCGGGGAGCTGTTTTTT. Its protein product is CATSARASNTGELFF.

The V gene is TRBV5-1, the J gene TRBJ2-3; no reliable D call. V was cut by 2 bases and J by 2 bases, with 12 bases left in between. The CDR3 loop spans 15 amino acids. Germline-derived CDR1 and CDR2 are SGHRS and YFSETQ. The CDR3 loop is CASSFKTVSTDTQYF. CDR3 nucleotide sequence: TGCGCCAGCAGCTTCAAAACCGTTTCCACAGATACGCAGTATTTT.

This clonotype showed up just a few times. The chain is built from TRBV19 and TRBJ1-2, with D perhaps TRBD1 (5 bases). Trimming pared 2 bases from V and 7 bases from J, leaving 11 bases between. The germline V gene encodes CDR1 LNHDA and CDR2 SQIVND (reference sequence). This CDR3 is 13 amino acids long. CDR3 DNA: TGTGCCAGTAGTATAACAGGTAGCGGTGGCTACACCTTC. Protein product: CASSITGSGGYTF.

Here the CDR3 DNA reads TGCAGCGTTGATGCATTATTGAACACTGAAGCTTTCTTT. Amino acids: CSVDALLNTEAFF. The J gene is TRBJ1-1, the V gene TRBV29-1; D unresolved. Trimming took 3 bases from V and 0 from J, leaving 8 bases between them. This CDR3 is 13 amino acids long. Germline V lookup: CDR1 SQVTM, CDR2 ANQGSEA.

The rearrangement uses TRBV20-1 and TRBJ2-7, with 11 nucleotides matching TRBD2. Germline V gene data show CDR1 as DFQATT and CDR2 as SNEGSKA (reference sequence). There are 16 residues in the CDR3. The junction had 6 bases not matched to a gene; V was cut back by 0 bases and J by 2 bases. This CDR3 is CSAREFVSGRAYEQYF. CDR3 bases: TGCAGTGCTAGAGAATTCGTTAGCGGGAGGGCCTACGAGCAGTACTTC.

In this sample, this clonotype turned up a few times. V usage is TRBV5-1 and J usage is TRBJ2-2; D not resolved. CDR1 is SGHRS and CDR2 is YFSETQ in the germline V gene. Trimming shortened V by 0 bases and J by 6 bases, and 6 bases separated the two germline ends. This CDR3 contains 13 residues. CDR3: CASSLVTSGELFF. CDR3 sequence (DNA): TGCGCCAGCAGCTTGGTAACCTCCGGGGAGCTGTTTTTT. Using reference TRBV5-1 and TRBJ2-2 for the parts outside the CDR3, the full variable domain is KAGVTQTPRYLIKTRGQQVTLSCSPISGHRSVSWYQQTPGQGLQFLFEYFSETQRNKGNFPGRFSGRQFSNSRSEMNVSTLELGDSALYLCASSLVTSGELFFGEGSRLTVL.

This clonotype was counted a few times. The chain couples TRBV19 to TRBJ2-3; D assignment may be TRBD1 or TRBD2 (6 bases each). CDR1 LNHDA and CDR2 SQIVND come from the germline V gene (reference sequence). V was pared by 2 bases and J by 0 bases, with 12 bases between. The CDR3 is made up of 16 amino acids. This CDR3 reads CASSIPRRGSTDTQYF. In DNA form, the CDR3 reads TGTGCCAGTAGTATACCCCGGAGGGGGAGCACAGATACGCAGTATTTT.

As DNA, the CDR3 is TGCGCCAGCAGACCCGAAGCGGGCTACGAGCAGTACTTC. Amino acid sequence: CASRPEAGYEQYF. The chain couples TRBV5-1 to TRBJ2-7; TRBD2 might be the D (6 bases). The CDR3 runs to 13 residues. Germline V lookup: CDR1 SGHRS, CDR2 YFSETQ. The ends were cut back, 5 bases at V and 3 bases at J, with 12 bases in the middle.

This chain links TRBV20-1 with TRBJ2-3, with D uncertain. The CDR3 spans 13 residues. Trimming shortened V by 5 bases and J by 4 bases, and 13 bases separated the two germline ends. CDR1 DFQATT and CDR2 SNEGSKA come from the germline V gene (reference sequence). The CDR3 spells CSAPPTSSDTQYF. The DNA for the CDR3 is TGCAGTGCTCCGCCTACGAGCTCAGATACGCAGTATTTT.

This clonotype has more than one count but fewer than ten. Mismatch with germline at one junction end may stem from a read error. The V and J genes are TRBV13 and TRBJ2-1, with 10 nucleotides matching TRBD2. This CDR3 region has 16 residues. Germline values: CDR1 PRHDT, CDR2 FYEKMQ (reference sequence). The CDR3 loop reads CASSIRGPSGRAILIF. The CDR3, as DNA: TGTGCCAGCAGCATCAGGGGGCCCAGCGGGAGGGCCATTCTGATCTTC.

The V and J genes are TRBV20-1 and TRBJ2-5, with 9 bases aligning to TRBD1. The CDR3 is 18 amino acids. From germline, CDR1 is DFQATT and CDR2 SNEGSKA (reference sequence). Unmatched junction bases numbered 21, after V lost 6 bases and J lost 4 bases. The CDR3 nucleotides are TGCAGTGCGCAGTCTCCCAGTCCATGGGGACAGGGAGGAGAGACCCAGTACTTC. This gives the protein CSAQSPSPWGQGGETQYF.

This clonotype was observed a handful of times. CDR3 nucleotide sequence: TGCGCCACCACCTCATCGGGTGAAAAACTGTTTTTT. This gives the protein CATTSSGEKLFF. V and J are TRBV10-2 and TRBJ1-4; D gene uncertain. CDR1 is WSHSY, CDR2 SAAADI, per germline. The length of the CDR3 is 12 residues. V was pared by 10 bases and J by 7 bases, with 13 bases between.